This T cell receptor beta chain was documented in a study of Tregs in tolerant kidney transplant recipients. With 3 bases clipped from V and 4 bases from J, the junction kept 14 bases outside the gene matches. Germline V CDR1 and CDR2: DFQATT, SNEGSKA (reference sequence). This CDR3 has 17 residues. Remarks on this clone: Read data end 3 residues before the CDR3 end; the end is taken from the germline J gene.

Some clones are missing from TCRdb's copy, which holds only in-frame ones; the method was immunoSEQ multiplex PCR. The sample holds more than 30,000 clones. Sequences were derived from CD8+ T cells from blood, sampled before the transplant. The rearrangement links TRBV20-1 to TRBJ2-7; 11 positions match TRBD2. The sequence came from a human donor who received a combined kidney and bone marrow transplant. The CDR3 reads CSARGTASGRTLYEQYF. CDR3 bases read: TGCAGTGCTAGGGGGACTGCTAGCGGGAGGACTCTGTACGAG.